Listed here are 17 T cell receptor beta chains from one sample, sequenced in a study of T cell changes during pregnancy in multiple sclerosis. Some clones are missing from TCRdb's copy, which holds only in-frame ones; the method was immunoSEQ multiplex PCR. The table records roughly 110,000 clones, roughly 89% of them present only once. This sample comprised peripheral blood, obtained before pregnancy. The receptors originated from a female donor with multiple sclerosis, enrolled in a pregnancy study.

This clone was detected only once. This rearrangement joins TRBV27 to TRBJ1-1, with D possibly being TRBD1 (6 bases). This CDR3 has 16 amino acids. V shed 5 bases and J shed 5 bases, with 21 bases lying between them. From germline, CDR1 is MNHEY and CDR2 SMNVEV (reference sequence). The DNA for the CDR3 is TGTGCCAGCAGTATGAAATACAGGGATACTAGGACTGAAGCTTTCTTT. Translated: CASSMKYRDTRTEAFF.

The genes are TRBV5-1 and TRBJ2-7, with TRBD2 identical over 9 bases. The CDR3 has 13 amino acids. The trim removed 3 bases at V and 3 bases at J, leaving 1 base unmatched. Germline assignment: CDR1 SGHRS and CDR2 YFSETQ. The DNA for the CDR3 is TGCGCCAGCAGCTCGACTAGCGGCTACGAGCAGTACTTC. This encodes CASSSTSGYEQYF.

The J gene is TRBJ2-1, the V gene TRBV7-3; the D is unclear. From germline, CDR1 is SGHTA and CDR2 FQGTGA. V lost 0 bases, J lost 5 bases, and 11 bases lay in between. The CDR3 loop spans 15 amino acids. The DNA for the CDR3 is TGTGCCAGCAGCTTAACCCCTCGAGTGGACAATGAGCAGTTCTTC. Protein product: CASSLTPRVDNEQFF.

The genes are TRBV27 and TRBJ1-1; TRBD1 matches at 7 bases. V lost 2 bases and J lost 4; bases outside the gene matches: 1. CDR3 length equals 13 residues. The germline gives CDR1 MNHEY, CDR2 SMNVEV (reference sequence). The DNA of the CDR3 is TGTGCCAGCAGTTTAGCAGGGGGCACTGAAGCTTTCTTT. This encodes CASSLAGGTEAFF.

The V call is TRBV5-1, the J call TRBJ2-2; D perhaps matches TRBD1 (5 bases). Germline V gene sequence: CDR1 SGHRS, CDR2 YFSETQ. With 7 bases removed from V and 5 bases from J, the gap between germline ends came to 15 bases. The CDR3 consists of 14 residues. The CDR3 DNA reads TGCGCCAGCTGTTTAGGGGCTTCTACCGGGGAGCTGTTTTTT. This translates into CASCLGASTGELFF.

V gene TRBV19 combines with J gene TRBJ2-7; TRBD1 aligns across 10 bases. This CDR3 spans 15 amino acids. Germline assignment: CDR1 LNHDA and CDR2 SQIVND (reference sequence). The trim removed 7 bases at V and 3 bases at J, leaving 9 bases unmatched. The CDR3 DNA reads as TGTGCCAGTACCTTGGGACAGGGGAGCAGCTACGAGCAGTACTTC. It encodes CASTLGQGSSYEQYF.

The chain links TRBV27 to TRBJ1-6, with 8 bases aligning to TRBD1. The V gene end was trimmed by 2 bases and the J gene end by 8 bases; junction bases not matched to a gene: 17. The CDR3 spans 19 residues. Germline V gene lookup returns CDR1 MNHEY and CDR2 SMNVEV (reference sequence). CDR3 coding DNA: TGTGCCAGCAGTTTAGTTTCCCAGGGGGCTTCCCTTGTGGATTCACCCCTCCACTTT. This gives the protein CASSLVSQGASLVDSPLHF.

The chain links TRBV30 to TRBJ2-1, with D hard to call. CDR1 GTSNPN and CDR2 SVGIG come from the germline V gene (reference sequence). V was clipped by 0 bases and J by 9 bases, with 12 bases between them. This CDR3 has 13 residues. CDR3 sequence (DNA): TGTGCCTGGAGTGTACTAATCGGTGGTGAGCAGTTCTTC. Its protein product is CAWSVLIGGEQFF.

The rearrangement uses TRBV7-2 and TRBJ2-1; TRBD2 aligns across 7 bases. The germline gives CDR1 SGHTA, CDR2 FQGNSA. Germline trimming cut 1 base from V and 1 base from J; bases unmatched to any gene: 4. The CDR3 totals 16 residues. The CDR3 here is CASSLVASGSYNEQFF. Written as DNA, the CDR3 is TGTGCCAGCAGCTTAGTGGCTAGCGGATCCTACAATGAGCAGTTCTTC.

This clone has more than one count but fewer than ten. The chain employs TRBV13 and TRBJ2-7; 7 positions match TRBD2. The CDR3 consists of 13 residues. V dropped 2 bases and J dropped 5; count of bases not matched to a gene: 3. Germline CDR1 is PRHDT and CDR2 is FYEKMQ (reference sequence). This CDR3 is CASSLSGADEQYF. The CDR3, as DNA: TGTGCCAGCAGCTTAAGCGGGGCGGACGAGCAGTACTTC.

This clone was seen only once. This sample includes further DNA sequences coding for the same CDR3. The chain recombines TRBV5-1 with TRBJ1-1; the D is unclear. In germline, CDR1 is SGHRS, CDR2 YFSETQ. V was cut by 0 bases and J by 0 bases, with 6 bases left in between. This CDR3 has 14 amino acids. This chain's CDR3 is CASSLGRVNTEAFF. In DNA form, the CDR3 reads TGCGCCAGCAGCTTGGGGAGGGTGAACACTGAAGCTTTCTTT.

CDR3 sequence: CASSLSRHGGTEAFF. CDR3 in DNA: TGTGCCAGCAGTTTATCGAGACACGGGGGGACTGAAGCTTTCTTT. V usage is TRBV27 and J usage is TRBJ1-1; maybe TRBD1 (5 bases). The V gene's germline CDR1 is MNHEY and CDR2 SMNVEV (reference sequence). The V end was cut by 0 bases, the J end by 5 bases, with 13 bases between. The CDR3 extends over 15 amino acids.

The chain employs TRBV19 and TRBJ1-1; D is ambiguous. CDR1 is LNHDA and CDR2 is SQIVND in the germline V gene (reference sequence). CDR3 length: 15 residues. V was cut by 3 bases and J by 4 bases, with 15 bases left in between. The chain's CDR3 is CASSIGPDTFTEAFF. The CDR3 DNA follows: TGTGCCAGTAGTATCGGTCCAGACACCTTCACTGAAGCTTTCTTT.

The chain recombines TRBV27 with TRBJ2-1, with 8 bases fitting TRBD1. The CDR3 has 13 amino acids. CDR1 is MNHEY, CDR2 SMNVEV, per germline (reference sequence). Trimming removed 8 bases from V and 10 bases from J; junction bases left unmatched: 10. As DNA, the CDR3 is TGTGCCAGCGCAACCTCAGGGGGCTGGGAGCAGTTCTTC. Protein: CASATSGGWEQFF.

The chain links TRBV6-5 to TRBJ1-2, with 7 bases lining up with TRBD1. CDR3 length: 12 amino acids. Trimming at V came to 6 bases and at J to 4 bases, leaving 2 bases not matched to a gene. Germline assignment: CDR1 MNHEY and CDR2 SVGAGI. CDR3 sequence reads: CASSRDSYGYTF. The CDR3 nucleotides read TGTGCCAGCAGCCGGGACAGCTATGGCTACACCTTC.

The chain combines TRBV13 with TRBJ2-7; the match to TRBD2 covers 9 bases. V was clipped by 2 bases and J by 7 bases; unmatched bases: 9. The CDR3 has 15 residues. Looked up from germline, CDR1 is PRHDT and CDR2 is FYEKMQ (reference sequence). The CDR3 protein is CASSLFGSGREEQYF. The CDR3 DNA reads TGTGCCAGCAGCTTATTCGGTAGCGGGAGAGAAGAGCAGTACTTC.

V is TRBV29-1 and J is TRBJ2-1; possible D gene TRBD1, 6 bases. The V gene lost 4 bases and the J gene lost 9 bases, with 13 bases spanning the gap. Germline CDR1 and CDR2: SQVTM and ANQGSEA. The CDR3 runs to 12 residues. The CDR3 DNA is TGCAGCGTTGCCCAGGTAGGGGGTGAGCAGTTCTTC. The encoded protein is CSVAQVGGEQFF.